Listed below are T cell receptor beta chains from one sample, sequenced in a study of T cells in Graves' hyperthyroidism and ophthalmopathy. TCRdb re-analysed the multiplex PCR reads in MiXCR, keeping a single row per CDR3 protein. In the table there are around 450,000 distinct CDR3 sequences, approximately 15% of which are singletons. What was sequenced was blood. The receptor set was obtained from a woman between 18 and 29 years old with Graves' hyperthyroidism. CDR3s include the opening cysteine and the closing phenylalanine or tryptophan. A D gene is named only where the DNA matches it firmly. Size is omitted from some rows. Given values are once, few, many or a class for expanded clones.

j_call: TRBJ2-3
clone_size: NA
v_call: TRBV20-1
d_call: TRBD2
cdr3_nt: TGCAGTGCCCGAGCGGGAGGGCCAGTCGATACGCAGTATTTT
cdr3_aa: CSARAGGPVDTQYF

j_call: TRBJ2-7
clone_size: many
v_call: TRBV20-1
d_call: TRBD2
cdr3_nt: TGCAGTGCCCGGGGGGAGAGTTCCTACGAGCAGTACTTC
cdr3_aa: CSARGESSYEQYF

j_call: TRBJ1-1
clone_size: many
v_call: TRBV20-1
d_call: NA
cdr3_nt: TGCAGTGCTCGACGGGGGGCTCAGAACACTGAAGCTTTCTTT
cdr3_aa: CSARRGAQNTEAFF

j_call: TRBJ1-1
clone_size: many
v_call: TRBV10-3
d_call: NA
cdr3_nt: TGTGCCATCAGACCCGGGGGGGCCGAAGCTTTCTTT
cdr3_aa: CAIRPGGAEAFF

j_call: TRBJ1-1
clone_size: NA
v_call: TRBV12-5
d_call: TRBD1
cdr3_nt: TGTGCTAGTGGTTCGGACAGGGGCCCAAACACTGAAGCTTTCTTT
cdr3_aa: CASGSDRGPNTEAFF

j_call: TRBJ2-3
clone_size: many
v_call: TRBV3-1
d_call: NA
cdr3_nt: TGTGCCAGCAGCCAAGAAGGGGCGCATCGCACAGATACGCAGTATTTT
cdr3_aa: CASSQEGAHRTDTQYF

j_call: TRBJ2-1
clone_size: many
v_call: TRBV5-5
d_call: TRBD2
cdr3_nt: TGTGCCAGCAGCTGGGGACTAGCGGGACGGGTAGGTGAGCAGTTCTTC
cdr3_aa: CASSWGLAGRVGEQFF

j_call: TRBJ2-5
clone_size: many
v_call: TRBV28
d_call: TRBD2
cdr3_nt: TGTGCCAGCAGTTCCCTCCCACTAGCGGGGATGCAAGAGACCCAGTACTTC
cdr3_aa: CASSSLPLAGMQETQYF

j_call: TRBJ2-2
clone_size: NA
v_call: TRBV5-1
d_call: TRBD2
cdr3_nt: TGCGCCAGCAGAATAGCGGGAGTCATCACCGGGGAGCTGTTTTTT
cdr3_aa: CASRIAGVITGELFF

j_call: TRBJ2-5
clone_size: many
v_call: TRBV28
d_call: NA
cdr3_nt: TGTGCCAGCAGCCCGGGCCCTTTACAAGAGACCCAGTACTTC
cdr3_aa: CASSPGPLQETQYF

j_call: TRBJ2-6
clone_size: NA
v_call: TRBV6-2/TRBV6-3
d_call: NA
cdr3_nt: TGTGCCAGCATCACGGGGCTGTGGGGGGCCAACGTCCTGACTTTC
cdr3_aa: CASITGLWGANVLTF

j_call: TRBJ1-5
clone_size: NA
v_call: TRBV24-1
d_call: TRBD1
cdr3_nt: TGTGCCACCAGGACAGGGAATAAAGGGTATCAGCCCCAGCATTTT
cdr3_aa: CATRTGNKGYQPQHF

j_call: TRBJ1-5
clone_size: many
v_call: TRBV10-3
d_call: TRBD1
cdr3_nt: TGTGCCATCAGTGAGTTGGACAGGGAGAAGCCCCAGCATTTT
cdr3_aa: CAISELDREKPQHF

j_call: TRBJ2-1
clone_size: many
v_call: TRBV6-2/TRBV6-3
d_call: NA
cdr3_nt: TGTGCCAGCAGTACCACTAAGGAAGCAATTTATGAGCAGTTCTTC
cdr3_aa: CASSTTKEAIYEQFF

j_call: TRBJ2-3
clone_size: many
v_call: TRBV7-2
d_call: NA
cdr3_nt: TGTGCCAGCAGCTTTTCTGGGGGGAGAGTCCCAGATACGCAGTATTTT
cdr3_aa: CASSFSGGRVPDTQYF